One and the same sample provided the 21 T cell receptor beta chains below, sequenced in a study of shared clonotypes between healthy human individuals. Sequencing used immunoSEQ multiplex PCR; TCRdb keeps in-frame clones, though not all of them. The data hold more than 2,000,000 clones, with more than 85% observed a single time. The sample taken for sequencing was naive CD4+ T cells from PBMCs. Noted subset: CD45RA+ positively selected. Receptors originate from a man aged 18 to 35 in good health. Some clones in this sample may be carry-over from other donors' samples.

The V call is TRBV11-2, the J call TRBJ2-3, with 10 nucleotides matching TRBD1. The germline CDR1 and CDR2 sequences are SGHAT and FQNNGV. V trimming: 4 bases; J trimming: 2 bases; junction bases outside the gene matches: 6. The CDR3 sequence is 16 residues long. This CDR3 is CASSYPTGGTTDTQYF. CDR3 in DNA: TGTGCCAGCAGCTACCCGACAGGGGGCACCACAGATACGCAGTATTTT.

The V and J genes are TRBV5-6 and TRBJ2-5; the match to TRBD2 covers 8 bases. V lost 0 bases and J lost 5; bases outside the gene matches: 9. Looked up from germline, CDR1 is SGHDT and CDR2 is YYEEEE. CDR3 size: 16 residues. The CDR3 DNA reads as TGTGCCAGCAGCTTGGGCCGACTAGCGCCGGGGGAGACCCAGTACTTC. Translation: CASSLGRLAPGETQYF.

Remarks on this clone: This CDR3 is also generated by other DNA sequences in the sample. This chain connects TRBV18 to TRBJ2-5; TRBD1 matches at 8 bases. V lost 1 base and J lost 2; bases outside the gene matches: 3. Germline V lookup: CDR1 KGHSH, CDR2 LQKENI. CDR3 length equals 15 residues. The CDR3 here is CASSPQGTGQETQYF. The CDR3 DNA is TGTGCCAGCTCACCACAGGGGACAGGTCAAGAGACCCAGTACTTC. Full variable domain (remainder filled in from reference TRBV18 and TRBJ2-5): NAGVMQNPRHLVRRRGQEARLRCSPMKGHSHVYWYRQLPEEGLKFMVYLQKENIIDESGMPKERFSAEFPKEGPSILRIQQVVRGDSAAYFCASSPQGTGQETQYFGPGTRLLVL.

This rearrangement joins TRBV6-5 to TRBJ1-6, with a weak D call TRBD1 (6 bases). CDR3 length: 15 residues. V lost 6 bases and J 9 bases, leaving 18 bases between the germline ends. In germline, CDR1 is MNHEY, CDR2 SVGAGI. The DNA of the CDR3 is TGTGCCAGCAGGCCACCCGGGACAACGAGTTCACCCCTCCACTTT. Its protein is CASRPPGTTSSPLHF.

V gene TRBV11-2 combines with J gene TRBJ1-4, with a tentative D call TRBD1 (5 bases). The CDR3 has 14 residues. V was pared by 10 bases and J by 5 bases, with 17 bases between. Germline V CDR1 and CDR2: SGHAT, FQNNGV. The DNA of the CDR3 is TGTGCCATCGCGACAGACCACCTGAATGAAAAACTGTTTTTT. Protein sequence: CAIATDHLNEKLFF.

This chain uses TRBV5-1 with TRBJ1-2; D is ambiguous. Trimming removed 4 bases at V and 2 bases at J, with 15 bases between. The CDR3 spans 15 residues. Germline CDR1 reads SGHRS; CDR2 reads YFSETQ. The CDR3 sequence is CASSPLNSGNYGYTF. The CDR3 DNA reads as TGCGCCAGCAGCCCCCTCAACTCAGGAAACTATGGCTACACCTTC.

The chain has TRBV7-8 and TRBJ2-7, with D possibly TRBD2 on 5 matching bases. The V gene lost 5 bases and the J gene lost 2 bases, with 16 bases spanning the gap. Germline loops: CDR1 SGHVS, CDR2 FQNEAQ. The CDR3 extends over 15 amino acids. The DNA for the CDR3 is TGTGCCAGCAGCCCCCAGAGGAGGCGTACCTACGAGCAGTACTTC. This codes for CASSPQRRRTYEQYF.

This clone has a single count. The same CDR3 is also encoded by other DNA sequences in this sample. The chain employs TRBV28 and TRBJ1-2, with no clear D. Germline-derived CDR1 and CDR2 are MDHEN and SYDVKM. This CDR3 region has 12 residues. V dropped 6 bases and J dropped 4 bases, with 9 bases sitting between them. CDR3 amino acids: CASRGSGYGYTF. DNA of the CDR3: TGTGCCAGCAGGGGTTCTGGCTATGGCTACACCTTC.

This clone was recorded once. V usage is TRBV10-3 and J usage is TRBJ1-3, with TRBD1 matching 8 bases. The CDR3 runs 14 residues. Per the germline V gene, CDR1 is ENHRY and CDR2 is SYGVKD. With V trimmed by 2 bases and J by 6 bases, 3 bases remained unmatched. Here the CDR3 DNA reads TGTGCCATCAGTGAGAGGGGACAGGAAAACACCATATATTTT. It encodes CAISERGQENTIYF.

As to this clone: Other DNA sequences in this specimen translate into the identical CDR3. The CDR3: CASSFLGGTDTQYF. The DNA for the CDR3 is TGTGCCAGCAGCTTCTTGGGGGGCACAGATACGCAGTATTTT. J is TRBJ2-3 and V is TRBV7-9; D possibly uses TRBD1 or TRBD2 (5 bases each). Trimming cost V 3 bases and J 1 base, with 8 bases left between them. This CDR3 is 14 amino acids long. Germline V CDR1 and CDR2: SEHNR, FQNEAQ (reference sequence).

CDR3 protein: CASSSGDEQYF. In nucleotides, the CDR3 is TGCGCCAGCAGCTCAGGGGACGAGCAGTACTTC. The chain recombines TRBV5-1 with TRBJ2-7, with D maybe TRBD1 (6 bases). The germline V gene encodes CDR1 SGHRS and CDR2 YFSETQ. The length of the CDR3 is 11 residues. Trimming removed 3 bases from V and 5 bases from J, with 6 bases in between.

This rearrangement joins TRBV28 to TRBJ1-2; tentatively, D is TRBD1 (5 bases). CDR1 is MDHEN, CDR2 SYDVKM, per germline. V lost 7 bases to trimming and J lost 8 bases, with 20 bases between them. The length of the CDR3 is 14 residues. CDR3 in DNA: TGTGCCAGCAACCCAGGAGGGACGAATAGGGGCTACACCTTC. This codes for CASNPGGTNRGYTF.

The rearrangement links TRBV15 to TRBJ2-4; 7 bases are a match to TRBD2. This CDR3 contains 14 residues. J was trimmed by 6 bases and V by 3 bases; bases with no gene match: 5. Germline V gene lookup returns CDR1 LNHNV and CDR2 YYDKDF (reference sequence). The CDR3 DNA sequence: TGTGCCACCAGCAGGAAGCGGGGTGGAAACATTCAGTACTTC. This codes for CATSRKRGGNIQYF. Combining the CDR3 with reference TRBV15 and TRBJ2-4 gives the whole variable domain DAMVIQNPRYQVTQFGKPVTLSCSQTLNHNVMYWYQQKSSQAPKLLFHYYDKDFNNEADTPDNFQSRRPNTSFCFLDIRSPGLGDTAMYLCATSRKRGGNIQYFGAGTRLSVL.

Remarks on this clone: Other nucleotide sequences from this sample produce the same CDR3. The DNA for the CDR3 is TGTGCCAGCAGCTTGTCATCTTATGGCTACACCTTC. Encoded protein: CASSLSSYGYTF. This chain connects TRBV7-2 to TRBJ1-2, with D unclear. The CDR3 length is 12 residues. V lost 3 bases, J lost 5 bases, and 7 bases lay in between. From germline, CDR1 is SGHTA and CDR2 FQGNSA.

This clone turned up a few times. The chain uses TRBV19 and TRBJ2-2, with a weak D call TRBD2 (6 bases). Germline assignment: CDR1 LNHDA and CDR2 SQIVND (reference sequence). V gave up 5 bases and J gave up 4 bases, with 14 bases separating them. The CDR3 loop spans 15 amino acids. CDR3 nucleotide sequence: TGTGCCAGTAGTCCCCGGGACTTCGGCACCGGGGAGCTGTTTTTT. This sequence encodes CASSPRDFGTGELFF.

The rearrangement uses TRBV28 and TRBJ1-5; D is unresolved. Looked up from germline, CDR1 is MDHEN and CDR2 is SYDVKM. This CDR3 has 17 residues. V was pared by 4 bases and J by 1 base, with 17 bases between. The CDR3 region has the DNA TGTGCCAGCAGTTCACGGGTTGGGATTGTAAGCAATCAGCCCCAGCATTTT. It translates to CASSSRVGIVSNQPQHF.

The chain employs TRBV7-6 and TRBJ2-7; 10 bases agree with TRBD2. Germline CDR1 and CDR2: SGHVS and FNYEAQ. The CDR3 has 15 amino acids. V lost 2 bases and J lost 2; bases outside the gene matches: 3. The CDR3 loop reads CASSLTSGDPYEQYF. Written as DNA, the CDR3 is TGTGCCAGCAGCTTAACTAGCGGGGACCCCTACGAGCAGTACTTC.

The CDR3 DNA is TGTGCCAGCAGCCCAATCGGCAATCAGCCCCAGCATTTT. Its translation: CASSPIGNQPQHF. The chain is built from TRBV7-2 and TRBJ1-5, with unresolved D. Germline loops: CDR1 SGHTA, CDR2 FQGNSA. CDR3 length: 13 amino acids. The V end was cut by 5 bases, the J end by 2 bases, with 7 bases between.

Remarks on this clone: Other DNA variants within this sample encode the same CDR3. The J gene is TRBJ1-2, the V gene TRBV28, with D perhaps TRBD1 (6 bases). The germline V and J ends were trimmed by 8 bases and 4 bases, with 11 bases remaining between them. This CDR3 has 12 residues. Germline CDR1 is MDHEN and CDR2 is SYDVKM. CDR3 sequence: CASSTGPYGYTF. The CDR3 nucleotides are TGTGCCAGCTCCACAGGGCCCTATGGCTACACCTTC.

This clone appeared a single time. This CDR3 is CASSLTYRRTQYF. Here the CDR3 DNA reads TGTGCCAGCAGCTTGACCTACAGGCGGACCCAGTACTTC. V gene TRBV5-6 combines with J gene TRBJ2-5; D possibly corresponds to TRBD1 (5 bases). The V gene's germline CDR1 is SGHDT and CDR2 YYEEEE. Deletions cut 1 base from V and 7 bases from J, with 11 bases between. The CDR3 is 13 amino acids. Drawing the rest from reference TRBV5-6 and TRBJ2-5, the complete variable domain is DAGVTQSPTHLIKTRGQQVTLRCSPKSGHDTVSWYQQALGQGPQFIFQYYEEEERQRGNFPDRFSGHQFPNYSSELNVNALLLGDSALYLCASSLTYRRTQYFGPGTRLLVL.

About this clone itself: Other DNA sequences in the sample encode the same CDR3. V and J are TRBV29-1 and TRBJ2-1, with 8 bases matching TRBD2. Germline lookup yields CDR1 SQVTM and CDR2 ANQGSEA. The CDR3 covers 13 residues. Trimming cost V 5 bases and J 10 bases; bases outside gene matches: 10. The CDR3 loop is CSVTGTSVYEQFF. Here the CDR3 DNA reads TGCAGCGTTACTGGGACTAGTGTATACGAGCAGTTCTTC.